This T cell receptor beta chain is from a study of T cell repertoires in ileal Crohn's disease. The trim removed 4 bases at V and 2 bases at J, leaving 1 base unmatched. Germline CDR1 and CDR2: SNHLY and FYNNEI. This CDR3 spans 15 amino acids. As for this clone: Antigen unknown.

Adults with ileal or ileocolonic Crohn's disease and an indication for resection were eligible. Repertoires were generated with immunoSEQ multiplex PCR, while TCRdb's copy carries only in-frame clones and drops some. The repertoire has approximately 12,000 clones, around 78% of them found once; the top ten carry 4.5%. Regarding the study as a whole: Clonal expansions were more frequent in active smokers than non-smokers at surgery.

The sequence was obtained from an adult with Crohn's disease. The sequenced sample was ileal tissue. The gene calls are TRBV2 and TRBJ1-5; 11 nucleotides line up with TRBD1. CDR3: CASSGTGGGNQPQHF. The CDR3 region has the DNA TGTGCCAGCAGTGGGACAGGGGGCGGCAATCAGCCCCAGCATTTT.